Presented here are 31 T cell receptor beta chains from one specimen sequenced in a study of blood T cell repertoires in COVID-19. Clones were read by immunoSEQ multiplex PCR, and TCRdb kept only the in-frame ones, dropping some. The sample lists 45,000 or so clones, roughly nine tenths occurring once. The specimen sequenced was peripheral blood. These TCRs come from a human donor in a cohort sampled during active COVID-19.

V usage is TRBV2 and J usage is TRBJ1-2; D is uncertain. The germline CDR1 and CDR2 sequences are SNHLY and FYNNEI. Trimming pared 2 bases from V and 4 bases from J, leaving 8 bases between. The CDR3 length is 13 residues. The CDR3 DNA sequence: TGTGCCAGCAGTGAATACGAGGTCTATGGCTACACCTTC. As protein: CASSEYEVYGYTF.

V is TRBV7-2 and J is TRBJ1-3; D not resolved. With 2 bases removed from V and 3 bases from J, the gap between germline ends came to 11 bases. The CDR3 spans 15 residues. Germline CDR1 reads SGHTA; CDR2 reads FQGNSA. The CDR3 DNA reads TGTGCCAGCAGCTTACGGCAGGTTATTGGAAACACCATATATTTT. It encodes CASSLRQVIGNTIYF.

This chain connects TRBV3-1 (or the pseudogene TRBV3-2) to TRBJ1-1; D remains unclear. Germline CDR1 reads LGHDT; CDR2 reads YNNKEL (reference sequence). This CDR3 has 13 amino acids. V lost 4 bases to trimming and J lost 4 bases, with 10 bases between them. The CDR3 DNA reads as TGTGCCAGCAGCCCGGAGGGTTTCACTGAAGCTTTCTTT. Translation gives CASSPEGFTEAFF.

The chain joins TRBV5-8 to TRBJ1-5; 8 nucleotides match TRBD1. Germline assignment: CDR1 SGHTS and CDR2 YDEGEE. The V gene end was trimmed by 4 bases and the J gene end by 3 bases; junction bases not matched to a gene: 12. The CDR3 consists of 17 residues. The CDR3 DNA reads as TGTGCCAGCAGCACCCTGCAGGGGGCCGACTACAATCAGCCCCAGCATTTT. Its protein is CASSTLQGADYNQPQHF.

The chain recombines TRBV19 with TRBJ2-1, with 8 bases that match TRBD1. The germline gives CDR1 LNHDA, CDR2 SQIVND (reference sequence). Losses at the gene ends were 5 bases for V and 0 bases for J; bases not matched to a gene: 3. The CDR3 consists of 15 residues. This CDR3 reads CASSDDRGSYNEQFF. CDR3 nucleotide sequence: TGTGCCAGTAGTGACGACAGGGGCTCCTACAATGAGCAGTTCTTC.

This clone appeared a single time. This rearrangement joins TRBV19 to TRBJ1-1, with TRBD1 matching over 12 bases. This CDR3 comprises 15 residues. V dropped 5 bases and J dropped 6; count of bases not matched to a gene: 7. Germline CDR1 reads LNHDA; CDR2 reads SQIVND (reference sequence). The CDR3 spells CASSDTGQGASEAFF. In DNA, the CDR3 is TGTGCCAGTAGTGACACGGGACAGGGGGCCTCTGAAGCTTTCTTT. Using reference TRBV19 and TRBJ1-1 for the parts outside the CDR3, the full variable domain is DGGITQSPKYLFRKEGQNVTLSCEQNLNHDAMYWYRQDPGQGLRLIYYSQIVNDFQKGDIAEGYSVSREKKESFPLTVTSAQKNPTAFYLCASSDTGQGASEAFFGQGTRLTVV.

The V call is TRBV5-1, the J call TRBJ2-2, with TRBD1 as a possible D gene (6 bases). The CDR3 spans 15 residues. Germline V gene data show CDR1 as SGHRS and CDR2 as YFSETQ. Trimming took off 4 bases at V and 2 bases at J, with 12 bases between the two ends. The CDR3 here is CASSRTAANTGELFF. CDR3 DNA: TGCGCCAGCAGCCGGACAGCAGCTAACACCGGGGAGCTGTTTTTT.

This clone was seen a handful of times. CDR3 in DNA: TGTGCCAGCAGCCCAGAAGTGATGCGGGGGTTGAACACCGGGGAGCTGTTTTTT. It specifies CASSPEVMRGLNTGELFF. The chain couples TRBV7-6 to TRBJ2-2; 7 bases are shared with TRBD2. Germline CDR1 is SGHVS and CDR2 is FNYEAQ. The CDR3 sequence is 18 residues long. Trimming took 5 bases from V and 1 from J; bases not matched to a gene: 13.

V gene TRBV5-1 combines with J gene TRBJ2-3; D gene uncertain. The V end lost 2 bases, the J end lost 1 base, and 5 bases lay between the germline ends. The CDR3 covers 13 residues. CDR1 and CDR2 (germline): SGHRS, YFSETQ. The CDR3, as DNA: TGCGCCAGCAGCTTCCAGGGCACAGATACGCAGTATTTT. It translates to CASSFQGTDTQYF.

The genes are TRBV27 and TRBJ1-6; no firm D call. The CDR3 consists of 13 residues. V lost 7 bases and J 10 bases, leaving 14 bases between the germline ends. Germline V gene data show CDR1 as MNHEY and CDR2 as SMNVEV (reference sequence). The CDR3 DNA sequence: TGTGCCAGCACCGATCCGACGGGGTCACCCCTCCACTTT. Its translation: CASTDPTGSPLHF.

This clone has only one observation. V usage is TRBV3-1 (or the pseudogene TRBV3-2) and J usage is TRBJ2-3; 11 nucleotides match TRBD2. Trimming at V came to 6 bases and at J to 1 base, leaving 18 bases not matched to a gene. Germline V gene sequence: CDR1 LGHDT, CDR2 YNNKEL (reference sequence). CDR3 length: 20 amino acids. Here the CDR3 reads CASSRYMVSGGAFGTDTQYF. DNA of the CDR3: TGTGCCAGCAGTCGCTACATGGTTAGCGGGGGGGCTTTCGGCACAGATACGCAGTATTTT.

DNA of the CDR3: TGTGCCTGGAGTGTAGGGAGAGCTAGCACAGATACGCAGTATTTT. Translated, it gives CAWSVGRASTDTQYF. The genes are TRBV30 and TRBJ2-3; D possibly corresponds to TRBD2 (5 bases). The CDR3 length is 15 residues. Germline V gene data show CDR1 as GTSNPN and CDR2 as SVGIG (reference sequence). V lost 0 bases and J lost 0, with 10 bases in between.

V and J are TRBV9 and TRBJ2-7, with 11 bases lining up with TRBD1. Germline CDR1 is SGDLS and CDR2 is YYNGEE. The CDR3 covers 15 residues. The trim removed 0 bases at V and 7 bases at J, leaving 6 bases unmatched. The CDR3 nucleotides are TGTGCCAGCAGCGTAGCGGGACAGGGGGTGTGGGAGCAGTACTTC. It specifies CASSVAGQGVWEQYF.

The V gene is TRBV19, the J gene TRBJ1-6; D call uncertain. Trimming shortened V by 5 bases and J by 6 bases, and 11 bases separated the two germline ends. The germline V gene encodes CDR1 LNHDA and CDR2 SQIVND (reference sequence). The CDR3 runs 14 residues. This CDR3 reads CASSETGVNSPLHF. The CDR3 nucleotides read TGTGCCAGTAGTGAAACCGGGGTTAATTCACCCCTCCACTTT.

This clone is labeled as medium-sized. V usage is TRBV5-1 and J usage is TRBJ1-6; D not certain. The CDR3 contains 16 residues. Germline V gene lookup returns CDR1 SGHRS and CDR2 YFSETQ. Trimming stripped 0 bases from V and 10 bases from J, with 17 bases between. In DNA form, the CDR3 reads TGCGCCAGCAGCTTGGACGGGCCCCGACCGGGATCACCCCTCCACTTT. This translates into CASSLDGPRPGSPLHF.

V and J are TRBV7-8 and TRBJ2-7; D is unresolved. Per the germline V gene, CDR1 is SGHVS and CDR2 is FQNEAQ. V gave up 1 base and J gave up 3 bases, with 10 bases separating them. This CDR3 comprises 14 residues. In DNA form, the CDR3 reads TGTGCCAGCAGCTTAGTAAGAGGCAGCTACGAGCAGTACTTC. Translation gives CASSLVRGSYEQYF.

The chain couples TRBV7-3 to TRBJ2-5; 11 bases fit TRBD2. This CDR3 comprises 15 residues. The germline gives CDR1 SGHTA, CDR2 FQGTGA. V was pared by 4 bases and J by 2 bases, with 3 bases of the junction left unmatched. CDR3 region: CASSWGTSGQETQYF. As DNA, the CDR3 is TGTGCCAGCAGCTGGGGGACTAGCGGACAAGAGACCCAGTACTTC. Filled out from reference TRBV7-3 and TRBJ2-5, the complete variable domain reads GAGVSQTPSNKVTEKGKYVELRCDPISGHTALYWYRQSLGQGPEFLIYFQGTGAADDSGLPNDRFFAVRPEGSVSTLKIQRTERGDSAVYLCASSWGTSGQETQYFGPGTRLLVL.

The chain has TRBV6-1 and TRBJ2-2; no firm D call. Trimming removed 2 bases from V and 4 bases from J, with 5 bases in between. The germline CDR1 and CDR2 sequences are MNHNS and SASEGT. This CDR3 contains 13 residues. CDR3 in DNA: TGTGCCAGCAGTGAAACGGGCACCGGGGAGCTGTTTTTT. Protein sequence: CASSETGTGELFF.

This chain connects TRBV4-1 to TRBJ2-7; TRBD1 matches 10 bases. Germline lookup yields CDR1 MGHRA and CDR2 YSYEKL. CDR3 size: 14 residues. The J segment lost 5 bases and the V segment lost 3 bases, leaving 4 bases of the junction unmatched. The CDR3 loop is CASSQRQGANEQYF. The CDR3 DNA reads TGCGCCAGCAGCCAGCGACAGGGGGCTAACGAGCAGTACTTC.

J is TRBJ2-5 and V is TRBV11-2; 11 nucleotides align to TRBD2. The CDR3 runs to 18 residues. V lost 0 bases and J lost 5; bases outside the gene matches: 11. Germline values: CDR1 SGHAT, CDR2 FQNNGV. As DNA, the CDR3 is TGTGCCAGCAGCTTAGAGGGTCTAGCGGGGGGAGGGGGCGAGACCCAGTACTTC. Protein product: CASSLEGLAGGGGETQYF.

The chain has TRBV7-9 and TRBJ2-1; TRBD2 aligns across 8 bases. CDR1 and CDR2 from the germline V gene are SEHNR and FQNEAQ (reference sequence). There are 16 residues in the CDR3. The trim removed 3 bases at V and 7 bases at J, leaving 11 bases unmatched. In DNA form, the CDR3 reads TGTGCCAGCAGCTTCAATACGGGGGGGATTTTAAATGAGCAGTTCTTC. It codes for CASSFNTGGILNEQFF.

This rearrangement joins TRBV20-1 to TRBJ2-7; 12 nucleotides align to TRBD2. Germline V CDR1 and CDR2: DFQATT, SNEGSKA (reference sequence). V gave up 3 bases and J gave up 1 base; unmatched junction bases: 10. CDR3 size: 17 residues. CDR3 loop: CSASSGALAGGSYEQYF. The CDR3 nucleotides are TGCAGTGCTAGTTCAGGGGCACTAGCGGGGGGTTCCTACGAGCAGTACTTC.

The chain carries TRBV28 and TRBJ2-7; 7 bases match TRBD2. V lost 5 bases, J lost 6 bases, and 4 bases stayed unmatched. CDR1 is MDHEN, CDR2 SYDVKM, per germline. The CDR3 runs 12 residues. CDR3 sequence (DNA): TGTGCCAGCAGTCGAGGGAGGGGCGAGCAGTACTTC. It encodes CASSRGRGEQYF.

The V call is TRBV5-1, the J call TRBJ2-3, with TRBD1 as a possible D gene (7 bases). V was trimmed by 0 bases and J by 3 bases, leaving 14 bases between them. The CDR3 sequence is 16 residues long. Germline V gene lookup returns CDR1 SGHRS and CDR2 YFSETQ. The CDR3: CASSLGIAGGTDTQYF. CDR3 nucleotides: TGCGCCAGCAGCTTGGGTATAGCAGGGGGGACAGATACGCAGTATTTT.

The V call is TRBV19, the J call TRBJ1-3, with 11 bases that match TRBD1. Germline V gene lookup returns CDR1 LNHDA and CDR2 SQIVND (reference sequence). V was clipped by 6 bases and J by 6 bases; unmatched bases: 4. The CDR3 runs 14 residues. The DNA of the CDR3 is TGTGCCAGTAGCCTCGGACAGGGGGCAAACACCATATATTTT. As protein: CASSLGQGANTIYF.

The V call is TRBV3-1 (or the pseudogene TRBV3-2), the J call TRBJ1-6; tentatively, D is TRBD1 (6 bases). Germline lookup yields CDR1 LGHDT and CDR2 YNNKEL (reference sequence). V was pared by 4 bases and J by 5 bases, with 12 bases between. The CDR3 is 15 residues long. CDR3 DNA sequence: TGTGCCAGCAGCCTCAGGGACACTAATAATTCACCCCTCCACTTT. Protein: CASSLRDTNNSPLHF.

V and J are TRBV11-2 and TRBJ2-5; the D gene is possibly TRBD2 (7 bases). Germline CDR1 SGHAT, CDR2 FQNNGV. The V end lost 2 bases, the J end lost 6 bases, and 22 bases lay between the germline ends. The CDR3 covers 17 residues. The CDR3 DNA sequence: TGTGCCAGCAGCTTAAAGGGGGGGCTAGCCCTTGAACAGACCCAGTACTTC. It encodes CASSLKGGLALEQTQYF.

The rearrangement uses TRBV21-1 and TRBJ1-2; TRBD1 reflects the table's D call only, with no check against the DNA. TRBV21-1 is designated a pseudogene. The CDR3 extends over 15 amino acids. CDR3 residues: CASSKVGPGMRGYTF. CDR3 coding DNA: TGTGCCAGCAGCAAAGTGGGGCCAGGCATGAGGGGCTACACCTTC.

The gene calls are TRBV18 and TRBJ1-3, with a weak D call TRBD1 (5 bases). Trimming stripped 3 bases from V and 0 bases from J, with 9 bases between. This CDR3 comprises 15 residues. CDR1 and CDR2 (germline): KGHSH, LQKENI. Written as DNA, the CDR3 is TGTGCCAGCTCACCGGGGCGGATCTCTGGAAACACCATATATTTT. Translation gives CASSPGRISGNTIYF.

This clone was seen once. The chain is built from TRBV5-5 and TRBJ1-4; D gene unclear. Germline V gene sequence: CDR1 SGHKS, CDR2 YYEKEE (reference sequence). V lost 2 bases and J 15 bases, leaving 17 bases between the germline ends. The CDR3 is made up of 13 amino acids. The CDR3 DNA follows: TGTGCCAGCAGCTTATTCGAGGCAGTAGAAGTGTTTTTT. It codes for CASSLFEAVEVFF.

The genes are TRBV28 and TRBJ1-5; possibly TRBD1 for D (5 bases). With 6 bases removed from V and 3 bases from J, the gap between germline ends came to 12 bases. This CDR3 comprises 14 residues. Germline loops: CDR1 MDHEN, CDR2 SYDVKM. CDR3 loop: CASRASQANQPQHF. The CDR3 region has the DNA TGTGCCAGCAGGGCGTCACAGGCCAATCAGCCCCAGCATTTT.